This T cell receptor beta chain was recorded in a study of PD-1 blockade in classical Hodgkin lymphoma (dated by TCRdb to the early 2020s). Turning to the overall study: Nivolumab dosing was 3 mg/kg intravenously every 2 weeks, continuing until either disease progression or unacceptable toxicity. The study used CyTOF and TCR beta sequencing to define a peripheral blood immune signature of response to PD-1 blockade in classical Hodgkin lymphoma.

The Qiagen DNeasy kit was used to extract genomic DNA both from unsorted PBMCs and from the negatively selected CD4+ and CD8+ fractions. Amplification of TCR beta CDR3 regions was done by immunoSEQ multiplex PCR with primers that anneal to V and J segments. A synthetic immune receptor repertoire was used to minimize amplification bias, and remaining bias was computationally removed after sequencing. Processing in the source paper ran as follows. Custom Python scripts were used to quantify repertoire diversity as the Shannon entropy index. The unsorted, CD4+ and CD8+ repertoires were each analyzed separately, with the exception of combined analyses, where CD4+ and CD8+ sequences were merged in silico. A clone was considered expanded if an increase in frequency of at least 2-fold after treatment relative to C1D1 was found, and a pseudocount of 0.5 was applied to clones undetected at baseline. Clones with 0 or 1 copy at C1D1 were defined as singleton clones, while clones with 2 or more copies were defined as non-singleton clones. Clones expanded in unsorted samples were assigned a CD4+, CD8+ or unknown annotation through matching of protein sequences in sorted samples from the same patient. Wilcoxon tests were applied to paired samples to test diversity changes from C1D1 to C4D1. Drawn from immuneACCESS, this table holds only the in-frame rearrangements with V and J called that TCRdb kept. Clones are partly lost; checked studies trace under half to an unresolved V gene and leave the rest unexplained. The V and J calls and the clone size are those of that table, but D and trimming were determined from the DNA. The sample records fewer than 20,000 clones, approximately 84% of which are singletons. The ten largest make up around 1.9% of the sample.

To note about this clone: What antigen it recognizes has not been identified. No much larger clonotype is one base removed from it; base qualities were not supplied.

On the study overall, not on this receptor specifically: Lower diversity was observed in patients in whom nivolumab was started less than 1 year after ASCT, and these patients were excluded from later analyses so that confounding by immune reconstitution would be avoided. The study covered only a single clinical trial cohort, and the causes of the repertoire differences, possibly disease activity or prior therapy, were still not defined. By C4D1, a significant rise was seen in CD4+ TCR diversity but not in CD8+ TCR diversity (p=0.0027 vs p=0.16), and the rise was most apparent among complete responders (p=0.02). Baseline TCR diversity was reported to be lower in newly diagnosed patients than in healthy donors, and even lower in relapsed/refractory patients. Among trial patients, those achieving complete response had baseline diversity similar to that of newly diagnosed patients, while diversity was significantly lower in partial responders and progressors.

The CDR3 contains 13 residues, cysteine and phenylalanine counted. Of all the DNA, just the CDR3 is kept, 39 bases in frame from base 1. V is pruned by 5 bases and J by 4 bases, leaving 4 bases of the junction without a gene match. For CDR1 and CDR2, the germline V gene lists MDHEN and SYDVKM. The intended sense of this specimen's time point label: cycle 4 day 1 (C4D1), after 6 weeks of nivolumab. All trial patients had relapsed after autologous stem cell transplantation, with cohorts A, B and C differing in prior brentuximab vedotin exposure. CD4+ T cells were purified from thawed PBMCs by magnetic negative selection with a Miltenyi CD4+ T cell isolation kit. The trial cohort included fewer than 65 patients with relapsed/refractory classical Hodgkin lymphoma, and each patient had a best overall response of complete response, partial response or progressive disease. Single-agent nivolumab was administered to trial patients in the multi-cohort phase II CheckMate 205 trial. Best overall response was determined by an independent review committee according to the 2007 International Working Group response criteria. Trial PBMCs were obtained immediately prior to nivolumab initiation (C1D1) and on therapy at cycle 2 day 1 and cycle 4 day 1. Peripheral blood was collected in 8 mL Vacutainer Cell Preparation Tubes, from which PBMCs were isolated by centrifugation and then cryopreserved. Purified CD4+ and CD8+ fractions were generated only in cases for which an additional PBMC sample was available. Magnetically labelled cells were removed on LS columns in a quadroMACS separator, and the flow-through was collected as the purified fraction.

Sequences were derived from CD4+ T cells from blood, sampled before the fourth cycle of nivolumab. The chain was built from TRBV28 and TRBJ1-2, with 7 middle bases fitting TRBD1. The receptor was derived from a human donor with classical Hodgkin lymphoma. The DNA sequence is given as TGTGCCAGCAGTGAAAGGACAGGCTATGGCTACACCTTC. Its protein is CASSERTGYGYTF.